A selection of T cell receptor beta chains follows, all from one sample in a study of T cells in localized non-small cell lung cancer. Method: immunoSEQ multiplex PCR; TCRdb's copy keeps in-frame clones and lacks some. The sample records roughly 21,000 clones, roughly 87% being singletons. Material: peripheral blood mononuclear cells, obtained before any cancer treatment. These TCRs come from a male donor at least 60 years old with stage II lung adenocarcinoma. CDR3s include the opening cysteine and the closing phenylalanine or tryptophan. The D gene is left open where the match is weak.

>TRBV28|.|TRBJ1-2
CASSSSREGYGYTF
TGTGCCAGCAGTTCGAGCAGGGAAGGCTATGGCTACACCTTC
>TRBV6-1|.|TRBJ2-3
CASSAERWGASTDTQYF
TGTGCCAGCAGTGCGGAGAGATGGGGTGCTAGCACAGATACGCAGTATTTT
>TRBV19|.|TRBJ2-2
CASSIDLSVAGELFF
TGTGCCAGTAGTATAGATCTGTCGGTCGCGGGGGAGCTGTTTTTT
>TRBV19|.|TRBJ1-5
CASSPQGEGQPQHF
TGTGCCAGTAGTCCCCAGGGAGAGGGTCAGCCCCAGCATTTT
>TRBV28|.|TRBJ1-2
CASSPGQRPNYGYTF
TGTGCCAGCAGCCCTGGACAGAGGCCTAACTATGGCTACACCTTC
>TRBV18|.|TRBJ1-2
CASSADQGGWGYGYTF
TGTGCCAGCTCCGCAGACCAGGGAGGATGGGGCTATGGCTACACCTTC
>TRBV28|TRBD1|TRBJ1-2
CASSISGGNYGYTF
TGTGCCAGCAGCATTTCAGGGGGCAACTATGGCTACACCTTC
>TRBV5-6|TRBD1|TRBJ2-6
CASANRGETLGANVLTF
TGTGCCAGCGCAAACAGGGGTGAAACTCTGGGGGCCAACGTCCTGACTTTC
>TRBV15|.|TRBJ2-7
CATSSFTNSYEQYF
TGTGCCACCAGCAGCTTCACCAATTCCTACGAGCAGTACTTC
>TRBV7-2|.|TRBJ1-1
CASSLPGTFEAFF
TGTGCCAGCAGCCTCCCCGGGACATTTGAAGCTTTCTTT
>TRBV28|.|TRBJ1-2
CASSLAGGVVYGYTF
TGTGCCAGCAGTTTAGCGGGGGGAGTCGTCTATGGCTACACCTTC
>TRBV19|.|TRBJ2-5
CASRPGAYGPETQYF
TGTGCCAGTAGACCCGGGGCTTACGGCCCGGAGACCCAGTACTTC
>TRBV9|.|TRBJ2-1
CASSVSGSGYNEQFF
TGTGCCAGCAGCGTCTCTGGGAGCGGGTACAATGAGCAGTTCTTC
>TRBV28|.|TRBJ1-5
CASSFPGGNQPQHF
TGTGCCAGCAGTTTCCCTGGGGGCAATCAGCCCCAGCATTTT